A single T cell receptor (beta chain) is shown here with its context. This entry belongs to a study of CD8 T cells in Susac syndrome. Random hexamers primed reverse transcription of about 0.45 to 1 ug RNA. Amplification of TCR beta CDR3 spanned 54 Vbeta and 13 Jbeta via immunoSEQ multiplex PCR. From the immunoSEQ multiplex PCR reads, TCRdb called clonotypes with MiXCR, one entry per CDR3 protein. The profile shows some 110,000 distinct CDR3 sequences, under 96% of them singletons. CDR3 length equals 13 residues. V was clipped by 4 bases and J by 8 bases, with 17 bases between them. The germline V gene encodes CDR1 SQVTM and CDR2 ANQGSEA. CD8+ and CD4+ T cells circulating in blood were sequenced for TCR beta.

Sequencing was done on a sample of CD4+ T cells from PBMCs. This receptor was taken from a human donor with Susac syndrome. This chain uses TRBV29-1 with TRBJ1-2; tentative D call: TRBD1 (6 bases). The CDR3 nucleotides are TGCAGCGTTGGGTCCCAGGGGAGGAGCGGCTACACCTTC. Translating it yields CSVGSQGRSGYTF.